The 30 T cell receptor beta chains below were found in one sample sequenced in a study of blood T cell repertoires in COVID-19. Measured with immunoSEQ multiplex PCR; TCRdb has only the in-frame clones, and not every one. The sample has 150,000 to 200,000 clones; about nine tenths are singletons. Sequenced material: peripheral blood. Source of these receptors: a man between 45 and 60 years old with acute or convalescent COVID-19.

This chain links TRBV9 with TRBJ2-2, with 9 positions matching TRBD1. Trimming at V came to 0 bases and at J to 6 bases, leaving 6 bases not matched to a gene. The CDR3 runs 16 residues. Germline CDR1 and CDR2: SGDLS and YYNGEE. The CDR3 region has the DNA TGTGCCAGCAGCGTAGCTTCGACAGGGGGTGCCGGGGAGCTGTTTTTT. Encoded protein: CASSVASTGGAGELFF.

V is TRBV7-2 and J is TRBJ2-7, with 7 bases matching TRBD2. CDR3 length: 16 amino acids. V shed 0 bases and J 0 bases; nucleotides not matched to a gene: 5. Germline V gene data show CDR1 as SGHTA and CDR2 as FQGNSA. The CDR3, as DNA: TGTGCCAGCAGCTTAGCGTCCGGGGGGAGCTCCTACGAGCAGTACTTC. Its protein is CASSLASGGSSYEQYF.

This chain connects TRBV3-1 (or the pseudogene TRBV3-2) to TRBJ1-4; no clear D. The length of the CDR3 is 17 residues. Germline loops: CDR1 LGHDT, CDR2 YNNKEL (reference sequence). V gave up 4 bases and J gave up 3 bases, with 18 bases separating them. The CDR3 reads CASSRRPSQVANEKLFF. The DNA for the CDR3 is TGTGCCAGCAGCCGCAGACCCTCGCAGGTAGCTAATGAAAAACTGTTTTTT.

J is TRBJ2-2 and V is TRBV5-4, with D possibly being TRBD2 (6 bases). Trimming took off 9 bases at V and 0 bases at J, with 15 bases between the two ends. The CDR3 contains 15 residues. Germline V gives CDR1 SGHNT, CDR2 YYREEE (reference sequence). CDR3 DNA: TGTGCCACCTCGGGGGATGCCCCGAACACCGGGGAGCTGTTTTTT. It translates to CATSGDAPNTGELFF.

The CDR3 DNA sequence: TGTGCCAGCAGGGGACAGATTAGGAGTGGCTACACCTTC. This translates into CASRGQIRSGYTF. This chain connects TRBV27 to TRBJ1-2; TRBD1 matches 7 bases. This CDR3 has 13 residues. V dropped 6 bases and J dropped 7; count of bases not matched to a gene: 8. Germline V lookup: CDR1 MNHEY, CDR2 SMNVEV (reference sequence).

The rearrangement uses TRBV7-8 and TRBJ2-1; 12 nucleotides agree with TRBD2. Germline V lookup: CDR1 SGHVS, CDR2 FQNEAQ. The CDR3 totals 18 residues. The V and J ends lost 3 bases and 2 bases, in that order; junction bases with no gene match: 8. CDR3 region: CASSFDLAGGSTYNEQFF. The CDR3 bases are TGTGCCAGCAGCTTCGATCTAGCGGGAGGGTCTACCTACAATGAGCAGTTCTTC.

Concerning this clone: The sample holds other DNA sequences that translate to the same CDR3. The rearrangement joins TRBV6-5 to TRBJ2-5; TRBD2 might be the D (5 bases). V dropped 6 bases and J dropped 5 bases, with 7 bases sitting between them. Germline loops: CDR1 MNHEY, CDR2 SVGAGI. The CDR3 sequence is 11 residues long. The DNA for the CDR3 is TGTGCCAGCAGATCGGGGGAGACCCAGTACTTC. Translating it yields CASRSGETQYF.

The chain joins TRBV28 to TRBJ1-6; unclear D gene. The CDR3 sequence is 15 residues long. Germline CDR1 and CDR2: MDHEN and SYDVKM. Trimming took 6 bases from V and 6 from J, leaving 15 bases between them. CDR3 sequence: CASSLGGLGNSPLHF. CDR3 DNA: TGTGCCAGCAGCCTGGGCGGGTTAGGTAATTCACCCCTCCACTTT.

In this sample, this clone turned up once. This chain uses TRBV2 with TRBJ2-2; 7 bases fit TRBD2. Germline trimming cut 1 base from V and 5 bases from J; bases unmatched to any gene: 4. The length of the CDR3 is 15 residues. Germline V CDR1 and CDR2: SNHLY, FYNNEI. As DNA, the CDR3 is TGTGCCAGCAGTGAAGTACTAGCGACTACCGGGGAGCTGTTTTTT. The encoded protein is CASSEVLATTGELFF.

CDR3 nucleotide sequence: TGTGCCAGCAGTGACAGGTCAAGGCAGCCCCAGCATTTT. Amino acids: CASSDRSRQPQHF. The V gene is TRBV6-6, the J gene TRBJ1-5; D possibly corresponds to TRBD1 (6 bases). CDR1 is MNHNY, CDR2 SVGAGI, per germline (reference sequence). Between the trimmed V and J ends, which lost 5 bases and 7 bases, there was a span of 12 bases. This CDR3 has 13 residues.

J is TRBJ2-7 and V is TRBV27, with 7 bases aligning to TRBD2. The CDR3 is made up of 16 amino acids. Germline CDR1 is MNHEY and CDR2 is SMNVEV (reference sequence). Losses at the gene ends were 6 bases for V and 4 bases for J; bases not matched to a gene: 15. The CDR3 loop reads CASRGGSHGRIYEQYF. CDR3 nucleotide sequence: TGTGCCAGCAGGGGTGGGTCCCACGGGAGGATATACGAGCAGTACTTC.

This rearrangement joins TRBV28 to TRBJ2-1; D ambiguous. CDR3 size: 12 residues. Per germline, CDR1 MDHEN and CDR2 SYDVKM. Trimming took 4 bases from V and 3 from J, leaving 4 bases between them. CDR3 protein: CASSSFYNEQFF. The CDR3 DNA reads as TGTGCCAGCAGTTCGTTCTACAATGAGCAGTTCTTC. Variable domain in full (rest from reference TRBV28 and TRBJ2-1): DVKVTQSSRYLVKRTGEKVFLECVQDMDHENMFWYRQDPGLGLRLIYFSYDVKMKEKGDIPEGYSVSREKKERFSLILESASTNQTSMYLCASSSFYNEQFFGPGTRLTVL.

This rearrangement joins TRBV27 to TRBJ2-1; TRBD2 aligns across 8 bases. Trimming removed 5 bases from V and 8 bases from J; junction bases left unmatched: 5. CDR3 length: 13 residues. Germline loops: CDR1 MNHEY, CDR2 SMNVEV (reference sequence). CDR3 nucleotides: TGTGCCAGCAGTATGGGACTAGGGGATGAGCAGTTCTTC. This codes for CASSMGLGDEQFF.

The rearrangement uses TRBV2 and TRBJ2-1; 11 bases line up with TRBD2. V shed 4 bases, J shed 7 bases, and the junction held 9 bases outside the gene matches. The CDR3 sequence is 16 residues long. Germline V CDR1 and CDR2: SNHLY, FYNNEI. The CDR3 sequence: CASSGIAGGIWNEQFF. The CDR3 region has the DNA TGTGCCAGCAGTGGCATAGCGGGAGGGATCTGGAATGAGCAGTTCTTC.

This clone was seen just once. J is TRBJ2-3 and V is TRBV7-2, with TRBD1 matching 8 bases. CDR1 and CDR2 from the germline V gene are SGHTA and FQGNSA. Trimming at V came to 0 bases and at J to 3 bases, leaving 2 bases not matched to a gene. The CDR3 is made up of 15 amino acids. The CDR3 DNA reads as TGTGCCAGCAGCTTAGCCTGGACAGGGACAGATACGCAGTATTTT. Its translation is CASSLAWTGTDTQYF.

CDR3 loop: CASRTSDSGANVLTF. CDR3 in DNA: TGTGCCAGCAGGACCAGCGACTCTGGGGCCAACGTCCTGACTTTC. This chain links TRBV7-9 with TRBJ2-6; D ambiguous. From germline, CDR1 is SEHNR and CDR2 FQNEAQ (reference sequence). This CDR3 contains 15 residues. Trimming took 6 bases from V and 0 from J, leaving 9 bases between them.

This chain connects TRBV18 to TRBJ1-2; 7 bases agree with TRBD1. Germline V gives CDR1 KGHSH, CDR2 LQKENI. The CDR3 totals 13 residues. J gave up 6 bases and V 6 bases, and 7 bases lay outside the gene matches. The chain's CDR3 is CASSPTGVDGYTF. The CDR3, as DNA: TGTGCCAGCTCGCCCACAGGGGTGGATGGCTACACCTTC.

The chain is built from TRBV5-1 and TRBJ2-3; 12 nucleotides line up with TRBD2. The CDR3 is 18 residues long. From germline, CDR1 is SGHRS and CDR2 YFSETQ. V lost 0 bases, J lost 0 bases, and 5 bases stayed unmatched. CDR3 residues: CASSLGSSGRASTDTQYF. CDR3 bases: TGCGCCAGCAGCTTGGGATCTAGCGGGAGGGCCAGCACAGATACGCAGTATTTT.

The sample holds one count of this clone. J is TRBJ1-5 and V is TRBV30; TRBD1 is a possible D gene (5 bases). Germline V gene sequence: CDR1 GTSNPN, CDR2 SVGIG (reference sequence). This CDR3 spans 15 amino acids. V was shortened by 3 bases and J by 3 bases, with 15 bases between the two germline ends. CDR3: CAWRDRTQNNQPQHF. CDR3 sequence (DNA): TGTGCCTGGAGAGATAGGACACAAAACAATCAGCCCCAGCATTTT. Looking up the rest from reference TRBV30 and TRBJ1-5 gives the full variable domain: SQTIHQWPATLVQPVGSPLSLECTVEGTSNPNLYWYRQAAGRGLQLLFYSVGIGQISSEVPQNLSASRPQDRQFILSSKKLLLSDSGFYLCAWRDRTQNNQPQHFGDGTRLSIL.

V and J are TRBV4-3 and TRBJ2-1; 9 bases agree with TRBD1. The germline V gene has CDR1 LGHNA and CDR2 YSLEER. The CDR3 is made up of 17 amino acids. J was trimmed by 5 bases and V by 0 bases; bases with no gene match: 8. CDR3 loop: CASSQDLGQGAHNEQFF. CDR3 coding DNA: TGCGCCAGCAGCCAAGATTTGGGACAGGGAGCCCACAATGAGCAGTTCTTC.

V and J are TRBV20-1 and TRBJ1-2; D gene ambiguous. CDR3 length equals 11 residues. The V end lost 6 bases, the J end lost 2 bases, and 7 bases lay between the germline ends. Per the germline V gene, CDR1 is DFQATT and CDR2 is SNEGSKA (reference sequence). The CDR3 nucleotides read TGCAGTGCCCCGGGGAACTATGGCTACACCTTC. Its protein is CSAPGNYGYTF.

The rearrangement links TRBV7-6 to TRBJ2-1; D is perhaps TRBD2 (5 bases). There are 16 residues in the CDR3. Germline CDR1 is SGHVS and CDR2 is FNYEAQ. Between the trimmed V and J ends, which lost 5 bases and 0 bases, there was a span of 14 bases. CDR3 DNA sequence: TGTGCCAGCAGCCCGGGGAGCAGGTACTCCTACAATGAGCAGTTCTTC. It yields the protein CASSPGSRYSYNEQFF.

CDR3 sequence reads: CASSLQGSHYGYTF. The CDR3 DNA reads TGTGCCAGCAGTCTACAGGGGTCTCACTATGGCTACACCTTC. The V and J genes are TRBV2 and TRBJ1-2; 7 nucleotides agree with TRBD1. V gave up 5 bases and J gave up 3 bases; unmatched junction bases: 6. The length of the CDR3 is 14 residues. Germline CDR1 reads SNHLY; CDR2 reads FYNNEI.

The chain's CDR3 is CSVESGTDTQYF. The CDR3 nucleotides are TGCAGCGTTGAATCTGGCACAGATACGCAGTATTTT. This rearrangement joins TRBV29-1 to TRBJ2-3, with D uncertain. CDR1 is SQVTM, CDR2 ANQGSEA, per germline. CDR3 length equals 12 residues. Trimming took off 2 bases at V and 1 base at J, with 4 bases between the two ends.

The chain combines TRBV10-3 with TRBJ1-5; D is possibly TRBD1 (6 bases). V lost 5 bases and J 4 bases, leaving 15 bases between the germline ends. The CDR3 is made up of 15 amino acids. From germline, CDR1 is ENHRY and CDR2 SYGVKD. The CDR3 here is CAISIDRWGNQPQHF. The CDR3 coding sequence is TGTGCCATCAGTATTGACAGGTGGGGGAATCAGCCCCAGCATTTT.

The CDR3 spells CASSFQGIEAFF. CDR3 nucleotide sequence: TGTGCCAGCAGCTTTCAGGGGATTGAAGCTTTCTTT. V gene TRBV7-2 combines with J gene TRBJ1-1; TRBD1 is a possible D gene (6 bases). Germline CDR1 is SGHTA and CDR2 is FQGNSA. V shed 3 bases and J shed 7 bases, with 9 bases lying between them. The CDR3 is 12 residues long.

This chain connects TRBV2 to TRBJ1-5, with D perhaps TRBD1 (5 bases). CDR1 is SNHLY, CDR2 FYNNEI, per germline. The CDR3 has 13 residues. The V gene lost 3 bases and the J gene lost 3 bases, with 6 bases spanning the gap. CDR3 nucleotide sequence: TGTGCCAGCAGTGACAGGGTCAATCAGCCCCAGCATTTT. Amino acid sequence: CASSDRVNQPQHF.

This clone has just a few counts. The chain recombines TRBV7-9 with TRBJ1-5, with 9 positions matching TRBD1. Trimming took 3 bases from V and 4 from J; bases not matched to a gene: 4. The germline CDR1 and CDR2 sequences are SEHNR and FQNEAQ (reference sequence). The CDR3 sequence is 15 residues long. CDR3 in amino acids: CASSFTGTGNQPQHF. The CDR3 region has the DNA TGTGCCAGCAGCTTTACAGGGACAGGGAATCAGCCCCAGCATTTT. Full variable domain (outside the CDR3, taken from reference TRBV7-9 and TRBJ1-5): DTGVSQNPRHKITKRGQNVTFRCDPISEHNRLYWYRQTLGQGPEFLTYFQNEAQLEKSRLLSDRFSAERPKGSFSTLEIQRTEQGDSAMYLCASSFTGTGNQPQHFGDGTRLSIL.

The rearrangement links TRBV29-1 to TRBJ1-1; D is perhaps TRBD1 (5 bases). This CDR3 region has 13 residues. The ends were cut back, 6 bases at V and 0 bases at J, with 11 bases in the middle. Germline-derived CDR1 and CDR2 are SQVTM and ANQGSEA. The CDR3 coding sequence is TGCAGCGTCCGGGGGACCCTGAACACTGAAGCTTTCTTT. It encodes CSVRGTLNTEAFF.

This chain connects TRBV7-6 to TRBJ2-5; D not resolved. Trimming took 5 bases from V and 1 from J, leaving 8 bases between them. The CDR3 is 13 residues long. Germline V gene data show CDR1 as SGHVS and CDR2 as FNYEAQ. As DNA, the CDR3 is TGTGCCAGCAGCCCCTGGGCCCAAGAGACCCAGTACTTC. Its translation is CASSPWAQETQYF. The full variable domain, its missing parts supplied by reference TRBV7-6 and TRBJ2-5, is GAGVSQSPRYKVTKRGQDVALRCDPISGHVSLYWYRQALGQGPEFLTYFNYEAQQDKSGLPNDRFSAERPEGSISTLTIQRTEQRDSAMYRCASSPWAQETQYFGPGTRLLVL.